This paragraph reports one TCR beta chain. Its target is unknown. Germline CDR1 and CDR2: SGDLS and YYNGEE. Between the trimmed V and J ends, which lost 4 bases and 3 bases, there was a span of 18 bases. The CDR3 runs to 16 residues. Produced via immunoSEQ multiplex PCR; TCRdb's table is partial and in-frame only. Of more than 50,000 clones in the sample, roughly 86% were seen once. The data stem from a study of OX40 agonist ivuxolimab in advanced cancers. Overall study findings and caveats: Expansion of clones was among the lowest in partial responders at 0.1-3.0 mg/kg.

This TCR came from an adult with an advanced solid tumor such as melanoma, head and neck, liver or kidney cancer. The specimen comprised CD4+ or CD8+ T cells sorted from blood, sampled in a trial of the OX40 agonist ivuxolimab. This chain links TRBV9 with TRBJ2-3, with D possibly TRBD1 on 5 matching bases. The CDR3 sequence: CASSPQGWGMTDTQYF. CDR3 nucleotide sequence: TGTGCCAGCAGCCCCCAGGGTTGGGGAATGACAGATACGCAGTATTTT.